The T cell receptor (beta chain) described here comes from a study of shared clonotypes between healthy human individuals. A CD45RA+ naive subset and a CD45RA-negative memory subset were split from CD4+ cells. The protocol was immunoSEQ multiplex PCR, while the TCRdb copy is restricted to in-frame clones and leaves out a portion. Counted here are roughly 2,300,000 clones, around 90% occurring once; the ten biggest clones make up about 0.36%. The sequence was collected from a man aged 18 to 35 in good health. Some clones in this sample may be carry-over from other donors' samples. Sequenced sample: naive CD4+ T cells from PBMCs. Subset given: CD45RA+ positively selected.

CDR3 bases: TGTGCCAGCAGGGACGGGGGCGCTGGCTATGGCTACACCTTC. As protein: CASRDGGAGYGYTF. The rearrangement uses TRBV25-1 and TRBJ1-2, with D possibly TRBD1 on 6 matching bases. V was clipped by 6 bases and J by 4 bases, with 15 bases between them. Germline CDR1 MGHDK, CDR2 SYGVNS. This CDR3 is 14 amino acids long.